The 16 T cell receptor beta chains presented below share a single source sample, sequenced in a study of cytotoxic CD8 clonotypes in ibrutinib-treated CLL (dated by TCRdb to about 2021). In the paper's terms, the time point label means: about twelve months on ibrutinib. The protocol used for the library was the immunoSEQ multiplex PCR assay. TCRdb's version of the immuneACCESS table is confined to in-frame rearrangements and falls short of the full clone set. An unresolved V gene accounts for under half of the shortfall where checked; the remainder is of unknown origin. Within this sample are tens of thousands of clones, with around 75% of them counted one time only. The ten largest clones take up 4% to 5.5% of the sample. The material sequenced was PBMCs, taken after 12 months of ibrutinib treatment. The source of these receptors is a human donor with chronic lymphocytic leukemia.

This clone is large (0.1 to 1%) by share. The chain employs TRBV6-1 and TRBJ2-7; a possible D gene is TRBD2 (5 bases). The CDR3 is 15 amino acids. The V and J ends lost 0 bases and 2 bases respectively, with 11 bases between them. Germline assignment: CDR1 MNHNS and CDR2 SASEGT. The CDR3 nucleotides are TGTGCCAGCAGTGAAGCGGCGGGTAGCCCCTACGAGCAGTACTTC. It codes for CASSEAAGSPYEQYF.

This clone was recorded once. This chain connects TRBV6-5 to TRBJ1-2; the D is unclear. Germline-derived CDR1 and CDR2 are MNHEY and SVGAGI. The CDR3 loop spans 14 amino acids. V gave up 2 bases and J gave up 1 base, with 8 bases separating them. For the CDR3, the DNA is TGTGCCAGCAGTTACGGTGACCATAACTATGGCTACACCTTC. Translating it yields CASSYGDHNYGYTF.

The chain links TRBV30 to TRBJ2-7; the D gene is possibly TRBD1 (6 bases). The CDR3 sequence is 13 residues long. Germline loops: CDR1 GTSNPN, CDR2 SVGIG (reference sequence). V was clipped by 1 base and J by 3 bases, with 10 bases between them. The CDR3 spells CAWSAGHHYEQYF. CDR3 nucleotide sequence: TGTGCCTGGAGTGCGGGACACCACTACGAGCAGTACTTC.

This sequence joins TRBV29-1 and TRBJ1-6, with 7 positions matching TRBD1. Trimming removed 7 bases from V and 0 bases from J; junction bases left unmatched: 6. CDR3 length: 15 amino acids. Germline V gene data show CDR1 as SQVTM and CDR2 as ANQGSEA. The CDR3 here is CSARTGSSYNSPLHF. DNA for the CDR3: TGCAGCGCTCGGACAGGCAGCTCCTATAATTCACCCCTCCACTTT.

The chain is built from TRBV23-1 and TRBJ1-5, with D possibly TRBD1 on 5 matching bases. TRBV23-1 is marked as an open reading frame, function uncertain. There are 16 residues in the CDR3. V was shortened by 1 base and J by 3 bases, with 13 bases between the two germline ends. This CDR3 is CASSQFCGGTNQPQHF. The CDR3 DNA reads TGCGCCAGCAGTCAATTTTGCGGGGGTACCAATCAGCCCCAGCATTTT.

This clone was counted only a few times. The chain recombines TRBV7-9 with TRBJ1-4; D perhaps matches TRBD1 (5 bases). The CDR3 covers 13 residues. V was pared by 8 bases and J by 7 bases, with 14 bases between. Germline V gene lookup returns CDR1 SEHNR and CDR2 FQNEAQ (reference sequence). Written as DNA, the CDR3 is TGTGCCAGCCGCAGGGCGCTCGGTGAAAAACTGTTTTTT. This gives the protein CASRRALGEKLFF.

V gene TRBV10-2 combines with J gene TRBJ2-5; TRBD1 might be the D (6 bases). Trimming cost V 3 bases and J 0 bases, with 14 bases left between them. Germline loops: CDR1 WSHSY, CDR2 SAAADI. This CDR3 comprises 16 residues. The DNA for the CDR3 is TGCGCCAGCAGTGATACCCCGACAGGCCACCAAGAGACCCAGTACTTC. It translates to CASSDTPTGHQETQYF.

The rearrangement links TRBV7-2 to TRBJ2-7; 8 positions agree with TRBD2. CDR1 SGHTA and CDR2 FQGNSA come from the germline V gene. The trim removed 2 bases at V and 6 bases at J, leaving 12 bases unmatched. The CDR3 length is 16 residues. DNA of the CDR3: TGTGCCAGCAGCTTACGCCCCCGGGGGGGCGTGGGCGAGCAGTACTTC. Translated, it gives CASSLRPRGGVGEQYF.

V usage is TRBV5-8 and J usage is TRBJ1-5; 8 nucleotides line up with TRBD1. Germline CDR1 and CDR2: SGHTS and YDEGEE. V lost 6 bases to trimming and J lost 0 bases; unmatched junction nucleotides: 11. CDR3 size: 17 residues. The CDR3 bases are TGTGCCAGCACCCGACAGGGGCAGACTTATAGCAATCAGCCCCAGCATTTT. Translating gives CASTRQGQTYSNQPQHF.

The V and J genes are TRBV21-1 and TRBJ2-7. TRBV21-1 is flagged as a pseudogene. The CDR3 has 14 amino acids. CDR3 bases: TGTGCCAGCAGCACCAAGGGACGGGACTACGAGCAGTACTTC. Its translation is CASSTKGRDYEQYF.

The rearrangement uses TRBV7-9 and TRBJ2-7, with D perhaps matching TRBD1 (6 bases). Trimming pared 5 bases from V and 4 bases from J, leaving 21 bases between. This CDR3 region has 16 residues. Per germline, CDR1 SEHNR and CDR2 FQNEAQ (reference sequence). The chain's CDR3 is CASSSSGGARGYEQYF. In nucleotides, the CDR3 is TGTGCCAGCAGCAGCAGTGGGGGCGCTAGGGGATACGAGCAGTACTTC.

CDR3 DNA: TGCGCCAGCAGCTTGGGTAGCCTCGAGACCGGGGAGCTGTTTTTT. Translating gives CASSLGSLETGELFF. This chain uses TRBV5-1 with TRBJ2-2; D unresolved. The CDR3 runs 15 residues. CDR1 and CDR2 from the germline V gene are SGHRS and YFSETQ. Trimming took 0 bases from V and 5 from J, leaving 11 bases between them. The whole variable domain, filled in from reference TRBV5-1 and TRBJ2-2, reads KAGVTQTPRYLIKTRGQQVTLSCSPISGHRSVSWYQQTPGQGLQFLFEYFSETQRNKGNFPGRFSGRQFSNSRSEMNVSTLELGDSALYLCASSLGSLETGELFFGEGSRLTVL.

The chain links TRBV5-1 to TRBJ1-1; the D gene is possibly TRBD1 (5 bases). Germline assignment: CDR1 SGHRS and CDR2 YFSETQ. The CDR3 is made up of 15 amino acids. V gave up 6 bases and J gave up 0 bases, with 15 bases separating them. The CDR3: CASTSTEGLNTEAFF. The DNA of the CDR3 is TGCGCCAGCACCTCGACAGAGGGCCTGAACACTGAAGCTTTCTTT.

V usage is TRBV4-2 and J usage is TRBJ2-6, with 10 nucleotides matching TRBD2. The CDR3 extends over 20 amino acids. The V gene's germline CDR1 is LGHNA and CDR2 YNFKEQ. J was trimmed by 1 base and V by 0 bases; bases with no gene match: 9. CDR3 sequence: CASSQDPASGGASGANVLTF. CDR3 DNA sequence: TGTGCCAGCAGCCAAGATCCCGCAAGCGGGGGGGCTTCTGGGGCCAACGTCCTGACTTTC.

The chain uses TRBV7-8 and TRBJ2-2, with D unresolved. Trimming left V 1 base short and J 1 base short, with 4 bases between. Germline CDR1 is SGHVS and CDR2 is FQNEAQ. This CDR3 is built from 14 residues. CDR3 sequence: CASSLGGNTGELFF. In nucleotides, the CDR3 is TGTGCCAGCAGCTTAGGGGGGAACACCGGGGAGCTGTTTTTT.

For the CDR3, the DNA is TGTGCCAGCAGGCTTGGTTCAGATACGCAGTATTTT. This gives the protein CASRLGSDTQYF. The chain joins TRBV2 to TRBJ2-3; unclear D gene. The V gene's germline CDR1 is SNHLY and CDR2 FYNNEI. The V gene lost 6 bases and the J gene lost 4 bases, with 8 bases spanning the gap. CDR3 size: 12 residues.